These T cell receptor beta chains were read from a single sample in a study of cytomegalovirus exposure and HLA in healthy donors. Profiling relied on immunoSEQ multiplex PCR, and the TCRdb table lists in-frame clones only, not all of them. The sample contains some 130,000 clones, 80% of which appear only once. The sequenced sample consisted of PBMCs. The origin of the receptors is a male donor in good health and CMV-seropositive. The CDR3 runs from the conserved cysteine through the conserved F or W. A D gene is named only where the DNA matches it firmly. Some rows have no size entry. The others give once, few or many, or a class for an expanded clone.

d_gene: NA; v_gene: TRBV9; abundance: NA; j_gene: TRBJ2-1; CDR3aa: CASSVEGRRDNEQFF; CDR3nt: TGTGCCAGCAGCGTAGAAGGGCGGAGGGACAATGAGCAGTTCTTC
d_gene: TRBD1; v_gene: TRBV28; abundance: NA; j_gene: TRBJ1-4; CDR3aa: CASTSDRGDEKLFF; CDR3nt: TGTGCCAGCACCTCGGACAGGGGGGATGAAAAACTGTTTTTT
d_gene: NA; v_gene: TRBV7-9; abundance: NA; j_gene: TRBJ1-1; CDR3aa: CASSLALIGAATFF; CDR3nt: TGTGCCAGCAGCTTAGCGCTAATTGGGGCAGCGACTTTCTTT
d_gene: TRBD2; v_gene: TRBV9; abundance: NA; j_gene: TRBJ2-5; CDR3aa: CASSALAGVETQYF; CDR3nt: TGTGCCAGCAGCGCTCTAGCGGGGGTGGAGACCCAGTACTTC
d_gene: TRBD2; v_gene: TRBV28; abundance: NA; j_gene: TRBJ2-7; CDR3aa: CASSYPLAVRSSYEQYF; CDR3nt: TGTGCCAGCAGTTACCCTCTAGCGGTGAGGAGCTCCTACGAGCAGTACTTC
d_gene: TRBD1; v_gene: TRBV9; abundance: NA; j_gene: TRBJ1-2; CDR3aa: CASSVAGGSQNYGYTF; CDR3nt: TGTGCCAGCAGCGTAGCAGGGGGGAGTCAGAACTATGGCTACACCTTC
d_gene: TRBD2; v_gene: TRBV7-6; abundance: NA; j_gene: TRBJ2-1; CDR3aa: CASSLGSGGVKYNEQFF; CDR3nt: TGTGCCAGCAGCTTAGGTAGCGGGGGGGTTAAATACAATGAGCAGTTCTTC
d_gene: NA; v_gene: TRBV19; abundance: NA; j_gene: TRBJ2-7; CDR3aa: CASSPNMGQTYEQYF; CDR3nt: TGTGCCAGTTCCCCCAACATGGGCCAGACCTACGAGCAGTACTTC
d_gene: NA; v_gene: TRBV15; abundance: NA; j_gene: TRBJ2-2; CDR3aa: CATSRGLGNTGELFF; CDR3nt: TGTGCCACCAGCAGAGGTCTAGGGAACACCGGGGAGCTGTTTTTT
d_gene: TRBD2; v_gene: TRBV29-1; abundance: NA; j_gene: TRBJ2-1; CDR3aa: CSVDYPGLPEQFF; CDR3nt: TGCAGCGTTGATTACCCGGGACTACCTGAGCAGTTCTTC
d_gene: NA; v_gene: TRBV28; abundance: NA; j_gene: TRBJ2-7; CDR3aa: CAGSFRGVHEQYF; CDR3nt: TGTGCCGGCAGTTTCCGGGGTGTCCACGAGCAGTACTTC
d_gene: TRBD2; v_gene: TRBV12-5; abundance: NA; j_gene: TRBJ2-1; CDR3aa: CASGLNYGLVDEQFF; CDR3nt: TGTGCTAGTGGTTTGAATTACGGACTAGTCGATGAGCAGTTCTTC
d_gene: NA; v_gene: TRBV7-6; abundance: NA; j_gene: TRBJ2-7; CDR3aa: CASSLAGGYEQYF; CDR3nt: TGTGCCAGCAGCTTAGCGGGAGGCTACGAGCAGTACTTC
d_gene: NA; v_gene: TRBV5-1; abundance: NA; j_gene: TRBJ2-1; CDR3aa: CASSVIRQNLLFF; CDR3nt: TGCGCCAGCAGCGTCATCCGACAGAACCTGTTGTTCTTC
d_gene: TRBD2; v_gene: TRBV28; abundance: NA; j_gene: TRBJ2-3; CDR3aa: CASSLLFYSAGGTDTQYF; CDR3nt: TGTGCCAGCAGTTTGTTGTTCTACTCAGCGGGAGGAACAGATACGCAGTATTTT
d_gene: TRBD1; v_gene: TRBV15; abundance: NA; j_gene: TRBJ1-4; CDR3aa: CATSKGQGAAANEKLFF; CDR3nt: TGTGCCACCAGCAAAGGACAGGGGGCGGCGGCTAATGAAAAACTGTTTTTT
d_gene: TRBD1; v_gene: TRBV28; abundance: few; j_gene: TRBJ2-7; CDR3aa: CASSLFEGQDYEQYF; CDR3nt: TGTGCCAGCAGTTTGTTCGAGGGACAGGATTACGAGCAGTACTTC
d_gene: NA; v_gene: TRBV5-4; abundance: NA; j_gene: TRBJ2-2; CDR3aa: CASSFGGAGELFF; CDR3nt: TGTGCCAGCAGCTTCGGAGGGGCCGGGGAGCTGTTTTTT
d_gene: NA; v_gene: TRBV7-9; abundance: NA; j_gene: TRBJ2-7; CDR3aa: CASSFSGSSYEQYF; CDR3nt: TGTGCCAGCAGCTTCTCAGGATCCTCCTACGAGCAGTACTTC
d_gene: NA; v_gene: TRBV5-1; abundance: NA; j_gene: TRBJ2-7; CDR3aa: CASSGGAGAGPSYEQYF; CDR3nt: TGCGCCAGCAGCGGGGGGGCGGGAGCGGGACCCTCCTACGAGCAGTACTTC
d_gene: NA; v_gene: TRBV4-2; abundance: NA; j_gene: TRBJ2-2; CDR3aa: CASSRTQGENTGELFF; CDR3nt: TGTGCCAGCAGCCGAACACAGGGTGAGAACACCGGGGAGCTGTTTTTT
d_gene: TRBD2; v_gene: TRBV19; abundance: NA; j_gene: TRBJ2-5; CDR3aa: CASSIVWGLAQETQYF; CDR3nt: TGTGCCAGTAGTATCGTGTGGGGACTAGCCCAAGAGACCCAGTACTTC
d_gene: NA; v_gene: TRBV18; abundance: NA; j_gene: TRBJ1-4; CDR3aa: CASSLDIGTNEKLFF; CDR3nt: TGTGCCAGCTCACTAGACATCGGAACAAATGAAAAACTGTTTTTT
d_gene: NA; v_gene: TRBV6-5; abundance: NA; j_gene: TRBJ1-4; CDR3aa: CASSLTELPQKLFF; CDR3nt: TGTGCCAGCAGTTTGACAGAGCTTCCACAAAAACTGTTTTTT
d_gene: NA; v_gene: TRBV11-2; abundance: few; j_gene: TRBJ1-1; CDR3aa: CASSFWQLEAFF; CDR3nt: TGTGCCAGCAGCTTCTGGCAGTTAGAAGCTTTCTTT
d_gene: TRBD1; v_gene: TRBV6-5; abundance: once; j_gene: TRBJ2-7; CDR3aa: CASSPTDREYEQYF; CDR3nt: TGTGCCAGCAGTCCCACGGACAGGGAGTACGAGCAGTACTTC
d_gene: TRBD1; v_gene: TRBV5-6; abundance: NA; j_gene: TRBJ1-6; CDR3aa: CASSYRQGPYNSPLHF; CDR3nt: TGTGCCAGCAGCTATCGACAGGGACCTTATAATTCACCCCTCCACTTT
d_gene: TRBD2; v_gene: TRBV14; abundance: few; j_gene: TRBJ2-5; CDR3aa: CASSQRGTSGREGNETQYF; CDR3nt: TGTGCCAGCAGCCAAAGAGGGACTAGCGGGAGGGAGGGTAACGAGACCCAGTACTTC
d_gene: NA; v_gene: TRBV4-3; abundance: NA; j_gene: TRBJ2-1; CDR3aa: CASSQDRASSNEQFF; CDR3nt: TGCGCCAGCAGCCAAGACAGGGCTTCAAGCAATGAGCAGTTCTTC
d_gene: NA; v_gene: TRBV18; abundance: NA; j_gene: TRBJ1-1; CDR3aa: CASSAGRNTEAFF; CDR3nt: TGTGCCAGCTCAGCGGGTAGGAACACTGAAGCTTTCTTT
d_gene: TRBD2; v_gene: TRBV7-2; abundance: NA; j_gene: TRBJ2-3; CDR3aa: CASSRTSVGDTQYF; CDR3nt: TGTGCCAGCAGCCGGACTAGCGTGGGGGATACGCAGTATTTT
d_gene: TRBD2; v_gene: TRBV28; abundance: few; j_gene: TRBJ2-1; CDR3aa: CASSPPPFRLAGGKYNEQFF; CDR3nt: TGTGCCAGCAGTCCCCCGCCCTTTAGACTAGCGGGAGGAAAATACAATGAGCAGTTCTTC
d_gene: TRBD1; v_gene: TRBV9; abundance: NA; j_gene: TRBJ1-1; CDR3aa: CASSVGQHTEAFF; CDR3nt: TGTGCCAGCAGCGTGGGACAGCACACTGAAGCTTTCTTT
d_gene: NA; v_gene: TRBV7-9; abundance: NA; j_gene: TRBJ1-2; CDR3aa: CASSLAGPAGYTF; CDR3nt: TGTGCCAGCAGCTTAGCGGGGCCCGCTGGCTACACCTTC
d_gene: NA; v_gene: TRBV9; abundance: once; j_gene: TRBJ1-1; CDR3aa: CASSGSLNTEAFF; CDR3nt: TGTGCCAGCAGTGGCTCATTGAACACTGAAGCTTTCTTT
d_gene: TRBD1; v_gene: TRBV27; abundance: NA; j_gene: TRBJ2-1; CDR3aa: CASSAPGQGYNEQFF; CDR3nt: TGTGCCAGCAGTGCGCCGGGACAGGGTTACAATGAGCAGTTCTTC
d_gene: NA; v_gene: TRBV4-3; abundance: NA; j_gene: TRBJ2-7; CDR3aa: CASSQDVGRGPYEQYF; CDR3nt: TGCGCCAGCAGCCAAGACGTAGGGCGGGGACCCTACGAGCAGTACTTC
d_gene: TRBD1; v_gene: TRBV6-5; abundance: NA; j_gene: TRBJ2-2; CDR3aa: CASSYGTANTGELFF; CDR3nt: TGTGCCAGCAGTTACGGGACAGCCAACACCGGGGAGCTGTTTTTT
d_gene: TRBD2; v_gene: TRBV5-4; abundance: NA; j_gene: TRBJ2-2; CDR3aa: CASSPLAGGPTGELFF; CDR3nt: TGTGCCAGCAGCCCACTAGCGGGGGGGCCCACCGGGGAGCTGTTTTTT
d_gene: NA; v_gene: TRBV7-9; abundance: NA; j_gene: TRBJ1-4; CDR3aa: CASSARGVREKLFF; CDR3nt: TGTGCCAGCAGCGCCCGGGGGGTGCGGGAAAAACTGTTTTTT
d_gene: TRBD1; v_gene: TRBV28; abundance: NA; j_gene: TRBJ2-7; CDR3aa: CASSGTETYEQYF; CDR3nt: TGTGCCAGCAGTGGGACAGAAACCTACGAGCAGTACTTC
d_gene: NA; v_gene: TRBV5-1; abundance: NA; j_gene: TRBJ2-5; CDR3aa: CASSPTFGETQYF; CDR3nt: TGCGCCAGCAGCCCGACATTTGGGGAGACCCAGTACTTC
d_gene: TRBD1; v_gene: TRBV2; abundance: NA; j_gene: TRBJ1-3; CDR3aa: CASSGTGVPGNTIYF; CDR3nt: TGTGCCAGCAGTGGGACAGGGGTTCCTGGAAACACCATATATTTT
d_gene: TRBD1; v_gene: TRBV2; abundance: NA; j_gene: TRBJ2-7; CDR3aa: CASRPGQSSYEQYF; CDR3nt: TGTGCCAGCAGACCGGGACAGAGCTCCTACGAGCAGTACTTC
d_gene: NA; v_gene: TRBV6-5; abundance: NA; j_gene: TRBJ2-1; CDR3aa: CASSYSTGYNEQFF; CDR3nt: TGTGCCAGCAGTTACTCTACGGGGTACAATGAGCAGTTCTTC
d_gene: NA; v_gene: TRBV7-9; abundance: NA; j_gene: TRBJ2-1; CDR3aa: CASLGQGWAYNEQFF; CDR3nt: TGTGCCAGCTTAGGCCAGGGTTGGGCTTACAATGAGCAGTTCTTC